The 21 T cell receptor beta chains presented below share a single source sample, sequenced in a study of beta chain features in type 1 diabetes. Regarding the study as a whole: Significant though moderate, a shortening of TCRB CDR3s appeared in all four CD4+ subsets of Type 1 diabetes patients.

As every portion of the isolated RNA was reverse transcribed, the sequencing read expressed TCRB transcripts. The data were produced by immunoSEQ multiplex PCR, yet TCRdb's version contains in-frame clones alone and is incomplete. The repertoire includes 200,000 to 300,000 clones, roughly 20% of them detected once, and roughly 0.028% sits in the top ten. No antigen is known for these receptors. What was sequenced was naive CD4+ T cells from blood. The receptors originated from a woman in her forties with type 1 diabetes.

The chain uses TRBV7-2 and TRBJ1-1, with 7 bases that match TRBD1. The CDR3 loop spans 15 amino acids. Unmatched junction bases numbered 6, after V lost 5 bases and J lost 0 bases. Germline V lookup: CDR1 SGHTA, CDR2 FQGNSA. The CDR3 is CASSPRQGMNTEAFF. The DNA for the CDR3 is TGTGCCAGCAGCCCCCGACAGGGAATGAACACTGAAGCTTTCTTT.

This clone was counted a few times. The genes are TRBV5-4 and TRBJ2-3; D is perhaps TRBD1 (6 bases). The V gene lost 4 bases and the J gene lost 2 bases, with 8 bases spanning the gap. The CDR3 totals 13 residues. Germline CDR1 is SGHNT and CDR2 is YYREEE (reference sequence). The CDR3 DNA reads as TGTGCCAGCAGCCGGGACAACACAGATACGCAGTATTTT. Translating gives CASSRDNTDTQYF. Full variable domain (remainder filled in from reference TRBV5-4 and TRBJ2-3): ETGVTQSPTHLIKTRGQQVTLRCSSQSGHNTVSWYQQALGQGPQFIFQYYREEENGRGNFPPRFSGLQFPNYSSELNVNALELDDSALYLCASSRDNTDTQYFGPGTRLTVL.

Here the CDR3 DNA reads TGTGCCAGCAGACTCACAGGGGGCGACGGCTACACCTTC. This translates into CASRLTGGDGYTF. This chain links TRBV28 with TRBJ1-2; 9 bases map to TRBD1. Trimming cost V 6 bases and J 8 bases; bases outside gene matches: 7. CDR3 length equals 13 residues. Germline V lookup: CDR1 MDHEN, CDR2 SYDVKM.

The genes are TRBV7-2 and TRBJ2-4, with 7 bases that match TRBD1. The CDR3 has 15 amino acids. Germline V gives CDR1 SGHTA, CDR2 FQGNSA. V lost 7 bases, J lost 0 bases, and 6 bases stayed unmatched. CDR3 in amino acids: CASTDRDLAKNIQYF. CDR3 nucleotides: TGTGCCAGCACCGACAGGGATCTAGCCAAAAACATTCAGTACTTC.

The chain couples TRBV25-1 to TRBJ1-1; D may be TRBD1 (5 bases). V gave up 5 bases and J gave up 5 bases, with 12 bases separating them. Germline loops: CDR1 MGHDK, CDR2 SYGVNS. The CDR3 extends over 13 amino acids. CDR3 DNA sequence: TGTGCCAGCAGTCCCACGGGGGTGACTGAAGCTTTCTTT. Amino acids: CASSPTGVTEAFF.

This clone was observed once. The rearrangement links TRBV9 to TRBJ2-3; D possibly corresponds to TRBD1 (6 bases). The CDR3 runs 15 residues. Per germline, CDR1 SGDLS and CDR2 YYNGEE. Trimming stripped 4 bases from V and 2 bases from J, with 14 bases between. CDR3 protein: CASSPPDRNTDTQYF. Here the CDR3 DNA reads TGTGCCAGCAGCCCACCAGACAGGAACACAGATACGCAGTATTTT. The full variable domain, with the rest looked up from reference TRBV9 and TRBJ2-3, is DSGVTQTPKHLITATGQRVTLRCSPRSGDLSVYWYQQSLDQGLQFLIQYYNGEERAKGNILERFSAQQFPDLHSELNLSSLELGDSALYFCASSPPDRNTDTQYFGPGTRLTVL.

The CDR3 region has the DNA TGTGCCAGCAGCCTTGGACAGGGTGGACAGCCCCAGCATTTT. This gives the protein CASSLGQGGQPQHF. V gene TRBV7-9 combines with J gene TRBJ1-5, with 8 bases matching TRBD1. This CDR3 has 14 residues. The junction had 7 bases not matched to a gene; V was cut back by 5 bases and J by 7 bases. Germline CDR1 reads SEHNR; CDR2 reads FQNEAQ (reference sequence).

The table lists this clone with a few counts. This chain connects TRBV29-1 to TRBJ1-1; 7 nucleotides align to TRBD1. V was clipped by 7 bases and J by 1 base; unmatched bases: 6. Germline CDR1 SQVTM, CDR2 ANQGSEA. CDR3 length: 13 residues. The CDR3, as DNA: TGCAGCGCCGTGGGACAGTGGAACACTGAAGCTTTCTTT. It codes for CSAVGQWNTEAFF.

The CDR3 region has the DNA TGTGCCAGCACCCGGGACATCAAAAGGGAGACCCAGTACTTC. Encoded protein: CASTRDIKRETQYF. V is TRBV28 and J is TRBJ2-5; TRBD1 is a possible D gene (6 bases). In germline, CDR1 is MDHEN, CDR2 SYDVKM. The CDR3 loop spans 14 amino acids. The V and J ends lost 7 bases and 5 bases respectively, with 17 bases between them.

This chain connects TRBV28 to TRBJ2-7, with 7 positions matching TRBD1. The V segment lost 5 bases and the J segment 0 bases; nucleotides outside the gene matches: 7. Germline V gives CDR1 MDHEN, CDR2 SYDVKM. The CDR3 spans 15 residues. CDR3 DNA sequence: TGTGCCAGCAGTCAACAGGGGTCCCTCTCCTACGAGCAGTACTTC. As protein: CASSQQGSLSYEQYF.

This clone occurred a few times. The chain is built from TRBV25-1 and TRBJ2-3, with 7 bases identical to TRBD2. Germline V lookup: CDR1 MGHDK, CDR2 SYGVNS. V gave up 5 bases and J gave up 0 bases; unmatched junction bases: 11. This CDR3 is 17 amino acids long. The CDR3 sequence: CASSPRGGDGSTDTQYF. The DNA for the CDR3 is TGTGCCAGCAGTCCCCGTGGGGGGGATGGAAGCACAGATACGCAGTATTTT. Full variable domain (outside the CDR3, taken from reference TRBV25-1 and TRBJ2-3): EADIYQTPRYLVIGTGKKITLECSQTMGHDKMYWYQQDPGMELHLIHYSYGVNSTEKGDLSSESTVSRIRTEHFPLTLESARPSHTSQYLCASSPRGGDGSTDTQYFGPGTRLTVL.

This clone was counted a few times. The chain combines TRBV9 with TRBJ1-5; 8 nucleotides line up with TRBD1. V lost 0 bases, J lost 6 bases, and 5 bases stayed unmatched. This CDR3 is built from 15 residues. Looked up from germline, CDR1 is SGDLS and CDR2 is YYNGEE. The CDR3, as DNA: TGTGCCAGCAGCGTAGGAGGACAGGGTCGTCAGCCCCAGCATTTT. It is translated as CASSVGGQGRQPQHF.

This clone was counted between two and nine times. This sequence joins TRBV5-4 and TRBJ2-1; the D gene is possibly TRBD1 (5 bases). The CDR3 extends over 17 amino acids. In germline, CDR1 is SGHNT, CDR2 YYREEE (reference sequence). The V end lost 0 bases, the J end lost 0 bases, and 13 bases lay between the germline ends. This CDR3 reads CASSLGGAASSYNEQFF. The CDR3 DNA sequence: TGTGCCAGCAGCTTGGGTGGGGCGGCAAGCTCCTACAATGAGCAGTTCTTC.

This clone was counted only a few times. The chain carries TRBV14 and TRBJ2-2; possibly TRBD1 for D (6 bases). Germline V CDR1 and CDR2: SGHDN, FVKESK. Trimming cost V 3 bases and J 0 bases, with 14 bases left between them. This CDR3 has 17 amino acids. The CDR3 loop reads CASSHFLDSSNTGELFF. CDR3 DNA: TGTGCCAGCAGCCACTTTTTGGACAGCTCGAACACCGGGGAGCTGTTTTTT.

This clone showed up just a few times. The gene calls are TRBV5-6 and TRBJ1-2, with a possible D match to TRBD1 (5 bases). The CDR3 covers 15 residues. Germline CDR1 is SGHDT and CDR2 is YYEEEE. Between the trimmed V and J ends, which lost 3 bases and 1 base, there was a span of 13 bases. CDR3 region: CASSSLRGSNYGYTF. The CDR3 DNA follows: TGTGCCAGCAGCTCGCTAAGGGGCAGTAACTATGGCTACACCTTC.

The J gene is TRBJ1-1, the V gene TRBV6-5; D is undetermined. Per germline, CDR1 MNHEY and CDR2 SVGAGI. V lost 6 bases to trimming and J lost 3 bases, with 14 bases between them. The CDR3 has 14 amino acids. The CDR3 is CASSPEVGYTEAFF. CDR3 bases: TGTGCCAGCAGCCCTGAGGTCGGGTACACTGAAGCTTTCTTT.

The V call is TRBV15, the J call TRBJ1-5, with TRBD1 identical over 8 bases. The V gene's germline CDR1 is LNHNV and CDR2 YYDKDF (reference sequence). V shed 0 bases, J shed 9 bases, and the junction held 4 bases outside the gene matches. CDR3 size: 14 residues. The CDR3 nucleotides are TGTGCCACCAGCAGAGACAGGGGGCAACCGCCCCAGCATTTT. It is translated as CATSRDRGQPPQHF. Complete variable domain (other parts from reference TRBV15 and TRBJ1-5): DAMVIQNPRYQVTQFGKPVTLSCSQTLNHNVMYWYQQKSSQAPKLLFHYYDKDFNNEADTPDNFQSRRPNTSFCFLDIRSPGLGDTAMYLCATSRDRGQPPQHFGDGTRLSIL.

This clone appeared a single time. V gene TRBV6-4 combines with J gene TRBJ1-1, with D perhaps TRBD1 (6 bases). CDR3 size: 13 residues. Trimming took 6 bases from V and 2 from J, leaving 10 bases between them. CDR1 MRHNA and CDR2 SNTAGT come from the germline V gene. The CDR3 nucleotides are TGTGCCAGCAGACAGGGTGTAAACACTGAAGCTTTCTTT. It specifies CASRQGVNTEAFF.

This clone was seen a few times. The V call is TRBV25-1, the J call TRBJ2-1; no clear D gene. CDR3 size: 13 residues. CDR1 and CDR2 from the germline V gene are MGHDK and SYGVNS. Trimming pared 1 base from V and 2 bases from J, leaving 3 bases between. The CDR3 nucleotides are TGTGCCAGCAGTGAATCGGCCTACAATGAGCAGTTCTTC. Amino acid sequence: CASSESAYNEQFF.

A few counts support this clone. The chain has TRBV7-2 and TRBJ2-5, with TRBD2 matching 7 bases. The V gene end was trimmed by 5 bases and the J gene end by 5 bases; junction bases not matched to a gene: 8. Germline V lookup: CDR1 SGHTA, CDR2 FQGNSA. The CDR3 has 14 amino acids. CDR3 sequence (DNA): TGTGCCAGCAGCCCCAGAGGACTAGAGGAGACCCAGTACTTC. Encoded protein: CASSPRGLEETQYF.

The chain links TRBV9 to TRBJ2-1; 12 bases match TRBD2. The V gene's germline CDR1 is SGDLS and CDR2 YYNGEE. The CDR3 totals 18 residues. V lost 3 bases, J lost 6 bases, and 13 bases stayed unmatched. The CDR3 nucleotides are TGTGCCAGCAGCGCACAGACTAGCGGGAGATCCTTTGGCAATGAGCAGTTCTTC. This codes for CASSAQTSGRSFGNEQFF.